The entry that follows covers one T cell receptor beta chain sequence. Its specificity is not known. This sample was taken from a study of cytomegalovirus exposure and HLA in healthy donors. Study results and caveats: Rarity characterized most TCR sequences, yet some public TCRs appeared in many donors. A later analysis linked a missense variant in DCLRE1C to the trimming of TCR beta V and J genes.

13 Jbeta primers and 60 Vbeta primers were used for the PCR. The method was immunoSEQ multiplex PCR; TCRdb's version includes in-frame clones alone and lacks a portion of them. The sample includes 110,000 or so clones, 70% to 85% of them seen just once. This CDR3 contains 14 residues. Germline CDR1 SGHRS, CDR2 YFSETQ. The junction had 9 bases not matched to a gene; V was cut back by 2 bases and J by 8 bases. This chain joins TRBV5-1 and TRBJ1-2, with 7 bases that match TRBD1. The TCR was taken from a woman aged 18-35 years in good health and CMV-seronegative. Sequencing was performed on PBMCs. The CDR3 reads CASSLETGNLGYTF. The CDR3 DNA follows: TGCGCCAGCAGCTTAGAGACAGGGAATTTGGGCTACACCTTC.